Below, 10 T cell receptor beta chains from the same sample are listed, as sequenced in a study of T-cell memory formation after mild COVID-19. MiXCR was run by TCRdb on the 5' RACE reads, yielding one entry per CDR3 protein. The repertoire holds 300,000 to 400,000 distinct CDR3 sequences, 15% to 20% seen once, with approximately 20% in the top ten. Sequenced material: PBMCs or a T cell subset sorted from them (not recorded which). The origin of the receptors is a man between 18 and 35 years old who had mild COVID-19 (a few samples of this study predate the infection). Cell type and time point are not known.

The CDR3 spells CSAPGLAGGFRDEQFF. The CDR3 DNA is TGCAGTGCCCCGGGACTAGCGGGGGGGTTTAGGGATGAGCAGTTCTTC. This chain links TRBV20-1 with TRBJ2-1; TRBD2 matches at 16 bases. Looked up from germline, CDR1 is DFQATT and CDR2 is SNEGSKA (reference sequence). CDR3 size: 16 residues. Trimming at V came to 6 bases and at J to 8 bases, leaving 10 bases not matched to a gene.

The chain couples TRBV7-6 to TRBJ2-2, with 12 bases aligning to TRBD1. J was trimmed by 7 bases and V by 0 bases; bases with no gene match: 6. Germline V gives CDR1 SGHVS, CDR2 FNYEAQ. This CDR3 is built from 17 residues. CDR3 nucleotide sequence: TGTGCCAGCAGCTTAGCCACGGGACAGGGGGCCGTCGGGGAGCTGTTTTTT. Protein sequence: CASSLATGQGAVGELFF.

The CDR3 sequence: CASSTYYSNQPQHF. DNA of the CDR3: TGTGCCAGCAGTACTTACTATAGCAATCAGCCCCAGCATTTT. The V gene is TRBV12-3 or TRBV12-4, the J gene TRBJ1-5; D is uncertain. V was shortened by 5 bases and J by 0 bases, with 8 bases between the two germline ends. This CDR3 comprises 14 residues.

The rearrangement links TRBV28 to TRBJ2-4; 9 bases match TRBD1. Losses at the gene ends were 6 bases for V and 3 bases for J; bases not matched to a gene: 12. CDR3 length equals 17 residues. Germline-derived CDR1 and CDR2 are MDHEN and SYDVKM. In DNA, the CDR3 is TGTGCCAGCAGGTCTCCGGGACAGGGATCGGGCAAAAACATTCAGTACTTC. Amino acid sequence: CASRSPGQGSGKNIQYF.

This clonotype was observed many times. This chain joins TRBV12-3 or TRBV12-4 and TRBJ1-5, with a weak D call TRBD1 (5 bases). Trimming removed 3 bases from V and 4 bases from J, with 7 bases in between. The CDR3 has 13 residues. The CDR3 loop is CASSLGDNQPQHF. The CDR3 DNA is TGTGCCAGCAGTTTGGGGGATAATCAGCCCCAGCATTTT.

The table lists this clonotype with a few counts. CDR3 in amino acids: CASSVHPVFGYTF. The DNA for the CDR3 is TGTGCCAGCAGTGTTCATCCGGTCTTTGGCTACACCTTC. The chain carries TRBV6-5 and TRBJ1-2; D is ambiguous. V lost 5 bases and J 7 bases, leaving 14 bases between the germline ends. The germline CDR1 and CDR2 sequences are MNHEY and SVGAGI. This CDR3 is 13 amino acids long.

The CDR3 is CASTVGGRGQPQHF. The DNA for the CDR3 is TGTGCCAGCACCGTAGGGGGTCGCGGACAGCCCCAGCATTTT. This chain connects TRBV6-6 to TRBJ1-5; possible D gene TRBD1, 6 bases. V lost 7 bases and J lost 7, with 17 bases in between. Germline lookup yields CDR1 MNHNY and CDR2 SVGAGI (reference sequence). The CDR3 extends over 14 amino acids.

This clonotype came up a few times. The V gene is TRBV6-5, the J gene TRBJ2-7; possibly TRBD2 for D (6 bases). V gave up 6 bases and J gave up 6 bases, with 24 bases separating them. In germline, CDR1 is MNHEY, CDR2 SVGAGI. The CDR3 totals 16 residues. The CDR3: CASSPTASGTPAEQYF. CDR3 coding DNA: TGTGCCAGCAGCCCCACCGCCTCCGGGACTCCAGCCGAGCAGTACTTC.

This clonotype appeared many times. The CDR3 loop reads CASSSEREDTQYF. CDR3 bases: TGTGCCAGCAGCTCCGAGCGGGAGGATACGCAGTATTTT. V usage is TRBV7-2 and J usage is TRBJ2-3; 8 nucleotides match TRBD2. The J segment lost 6 bases and the V segment lost 4 bases, leaving 3 bases of the junction unmatched. The CDR3 contains 13 residues. In germline, CDR1 is SGHTA, CDR2 FQGNSA.

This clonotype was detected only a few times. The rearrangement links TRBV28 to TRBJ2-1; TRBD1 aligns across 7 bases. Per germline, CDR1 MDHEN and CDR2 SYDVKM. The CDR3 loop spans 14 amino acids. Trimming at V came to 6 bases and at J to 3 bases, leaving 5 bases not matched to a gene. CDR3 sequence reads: CASSPWDSYNEQFF. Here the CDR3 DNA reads TGTGCCAGCAGCCCCTGGGACAGCTACAATGAGCAGTTCTTC.